The 26 T cell receptor beta chains presented below share a single source sample, sequenced in a study of yellow fever vaccine responses in identical twins. TCRdb redid the calling of the RT-PCR reads with MiXCR, one entry per CDR3 protein. Of about 4,200 distinct CDR3 sequences in the sample, 84% were seen once. Specimen: T cells from blood (PBMCs), unsorted or a sorted subset (not recorded which), collected before or after yellow fever vaccination (not recorded which). Source of these receptors: a woman aged 18-29 years who received the yellow fever vaccine.

This clonotype was observed a handful of times. CDR3 sequence: CASSAGRGTEAFF. In DNA form, the CDR3 reads TGTGCCAGCAGCGCCGGCCGGGGCACTGAAGCTTTCTTT. The V call is TRBV9, the J call TRBJ1-1; D unclear. The germline CDR1 and CDR2 sequences are SGDLS and YYNGEE. Trimming shortened V by 3 bases and J by 4 bases, and 10 bases separated the two germline ends. This CDR3 comprises 13 residues.

The chain carries TRBV25-1 and TRBJ2-1; 7 nucleotides align to TRBD2. This CDR3 is built from 15 residues. From germline, CDR1 is MGHDK and CDR2 SYGVNS. V was clipped by 3 bases and J by 3 bases; unmatched bases: 5. CDR3 coding DNA: TGTGCCAGCAGTGACGGGACTAACTACTACAATGAGCAGTTCTTC. It specifies CASSDGTNYYNEQFF.

V is TRBV29-1 and J is TRBJ2-7; 10 bases align to TRBD1. V lost 4 bases, J lost 2 bases, and 2 bases stayed unmatched. The CDR3 length is 13 residues. Germline-derived CDR1 and CDR2 are SQVTM and ANQGSEA. The CDR3 bases are TGCAGCGTTGGGGGACAGGGGCCCTACGAGCAGTACTTC. Protein sequence: CSVGGQGPYEQYF.

The V and J genes are TRBV29-1 and TRBJ2-2, with D unresolved. The V gene lost 3 bases and the J gene lost 3 bases, with 2 bases spanning the gap. Germline CDR1 is SQVTM and CDR2 is ANQGSEA. The CDR3 consists of 11 residues. The chain's CDR3 is CSVDYTGELFF. The CDR3 nucleotides read TGCAGCGTTGACTACACCGGGGAGCTGTTTTTT.

The rearrangement joins TRBV5-1 to TRBJ2-1; no clear D. Germline CDR1 reads SGHRS; CDR2 reads YFSETQ. V lost 0 bases, J lost 0 bases, and 10 bases lay in between. The CDR3 has 16 amino acids. The DNA of the CDR3 is TGCGCCAGCAGCTTGGGGTATCGGAGCTCCTACAATGAGCAGTTCTTC. This translates into CASSLGYRSSYNEQFF.

The chain carries TRBV11-3 and TRBJ2-1, with no clear D. V was trimmed by 1 base and J by 6 bases, leaving 7 bases between them. The length of the CDR3 is 13 residues. Germline CDR1 SGHNT, CDR2 YENEEA. CDR3 region: CASSLVVVNEQFF. DNA of the CDR3: TGTGCCAGCAGCTTAGTTGTAGTCAATGAGCAGTTCTTC.

This rearrangement joins TRBV20-1 to TRBJ2-1; maybe TRBD1 (5 bases). The CDR3 runs to 14 residues. Trimming took off 2 bases at V and 1 base at J, with 9 bases between the two ends. In germline, CDR1 is DFQATT, CDR2 SNEGSKA (reference sequence). The CDR3 sequence: CSARIRDSYNEQFF. The CDR3 bases are TGCAGTGCTAGAATCAGGGATTCCTACAATGAGCAGTTCTTC.

The chain is built from TRBV5-5 and TRBJ2-1; D is tentatively TRBD1 or TRBD2 (6 bases each). Deletions cut 2 bases from V and 2 bases from J, with 17 bases between. Per the germline V gene, CDR1 is SGHKS and CDR2 is YYEKEE (reference sequence). CDR3 length equals 17 residues. The CDR3 sequence: CASSFLLGGNAYNEQFF. The CDR3 coding sequence is TGTGCCAGCAGCTTTTTATTGGGGGGCAATGCCTACAATGAGCAGTTCTTC. Combining the CDR3 with reference TRBV5-5 and TRBJ2-1 gives the whole variable domain DAGVTQSPTHLIKTRGQQVTLRCSPISGHKSVSWYQQVLGQGPQFIFQYYEKEERGRGNFPDRFSARQFPNYSSELNVNALLLGDSALYLCASSFLLGGNAYNEQFFGPGTRLTVL.

CDR3 nucleotide sequence: TGCAGCGTTGAAGGCAGATACAATGAGCAGTTCTTC. Amino acid sequence: CSVEGRYNEQFF. The V gene is TRBV29-1, the J gene TRBJ2-1; the D is unclear. Germline CDR1 reads SQVTM; CDR2 reads ANQGSEA. Trimming removed 1 base from V and 4 bases from J, with 5 bases in between. CDR3 length equals 12 residues.

The chain combines TRBV5-1 with TRBJ2-3; D perhaps matches TRBD1 (5 bases). Germline loops: CDR1 SGHRS, CDR2 YFSETQ. The CDR3 is 13 amino acids. Trimming shortened V by 6 bases and J by 4 bases, and 12 bases separated the two germline ends. The DNA for the CDR3 is TGCGCCAGCAAGAGTGGGGCAGCAGATACGCAGTATTTT. Its translation: CASKSGAADTQYF.

The chain is built from TRBV29-1 and TRBJ2-3; TRBD2 matches at 11 bases. Per germline, CDR1 SQVTM and CDR2 ANQGSEA. With V trimmed by 4 bases and J by 2 bases, 14 bases remained unmatched. This CDR3 region has 18 residues. The CDR3, as DNA: TGCAGCGTTGTACTAGCGGGGGACCCACACCATAACACAGATACGCAGTATTTT. This sequence encodes CSVVLAGDPHHNTDTQYF.

The chain joins TRBV29-1 to TRBJ2-1, with 8 bases aligning to TRBD2. V dropped 0 bases and J dropped 0; count of bases not matched to a gene: 4. Germline CDR1 reads SQVTM; CDR2 reads ANQGSEA. This CDR3 has 16 amino acids. CDR3 region: CSVEELADRSYNEQFF. The CDR3 nucleotides are TGCAGCGTTGAAGAACTAGCGGATCGCTCCTACAATGAGCAGTTCTTC.

This clonotype has only one observation. At one end, the junction sequence differs from germline, possibly due to a read error. This chain uses TRBV19 with TRBJ2-7; perhaps TRBD1 as D (6 bases). This CDR3 has 14 residues. Germline V CDR1 and CDR2: LNHDA, SQIVND (reference sequence). The chain's CDR3 is CASSQTGTTYEQYF. The CDR3 nucleotides read TGCGCCAGTAGCCAGACAGGCACTACCTACGAGCAGTACTTC.

The gene calls are TRBV6-4 and TRBJ2-2; TRBD1 matches at 10 bases. Germline V lookup: CDR1 MRHNA, CDR2 SNTAGT. CDR3 size: 16 residues. V trimming: 0 bases; J trimming: 5 bases; junction bases outside the gene matches: 3. The CDR3, as DNA: TGTGCCAGCAGTGACTCGACAGGGGGCCGGACCGGGGAGCTGTTTTTT. Translation gives CASSDSTGGRTGELFF.

This clonotype occurred a few times. The chain joins TRBV29-1 to TRBJ2-7; 7 positions agree with TRBD2. V lost 7 bases and J lost 0; bases outside the gene matches: 12. This CDR3 has 15 amino acids. The germline V gene encodes CDR1 SQVTM and CDR2 ANQGSEA. The CDR3 loop is CSATPREVGSYEQYF. CDR3 bases: TGCAGCGCCACTCCTCGGGAGGTCGGCTCCTACGAGCAGTACTTC.

The chain recombines TRBV5-1 with TRBJ2-3; TRBD2 agrees at 14 bases. This CDR3 spans 17 amino acids. V trimming: 4 bases; J trimming: 2 bases; junction bases outside the gene matches: 6. The germline CDR1 and CDR2 sequences are SGHRS and YFSETQ. The CDR3 DNA reads as TGCGCCAGCAGCCCGGGACTAGCGGGAGTTAACACAGATACGCAGTATTTT. Protein sequence: CASSPGLAGVNTDTQYF.

With respect to this clonotype: Its ends do not fully match the called genes, so a read error is possible. This chain joins TRBV13 and TRBJ2-6; D is tentatively TRBD1 or TRBD2 (6 bases each). This CDR3 is 12 amino acids long. Germline loops: CDR1 PRHDT, CDR2 FYEKMQ (reference sequence). CDR3 loop: CASRLGGTVLTF. Here the CDR3 DNA reads TGTGCCAGCAGGTTAGGGGGGACCGTCCTGACTTTC. Full variable domain (rest looked up from reference TRBV13 and TRBJ2-6): AAGVIQSPRHLIKEKRETATLKCYPIPRHDTVYWYQQGPGQDPQFLISFYEKMQSDKGSIPDRFSAQQFSDYHSELNMSSLELGDSALYFCASRLGGTVLTFGAGSRLTVL.

J is TRBJ2-7 and V is TRBV4-3, with unresolved D. Trimming left V 0 bases short and J 4 bases short, with 13 bases between. CDR1 LGHNA and CDR2 YSLEER come from the germline V gene. The CDR3 is 15 residues long. This chain's CDR3 is CASSQDSQVRYEQYF. The DNA for the CDR3 is TGCGCCAGCAGCCAAGATTCCCAGGTTCGGTACGAGCAGTACTTC.

The genes are TRBV12-3 or TRBV12-4 and TRBJ2-7, with D uncertain. V was clipped by 3 bases and J by 6 bases, with 6 bases between them. CDR3 length: 11 amino acids. The CDR3 loop is CASSLNCEQYF. The CDR3 nucleotides are TGTGCCAGCAGTTTGAACTGCGAGCAGTACTTC.

The V and J genes are TRBV19 and TRBJ2-4; TRBD2 matches at 8 bases. Germline-derived CDR1 and CDR2 are LNHDA and SQIVND (reference sequence). V trimming: 5 bases; J trimming: 1 base; junction bases outside the gene matches: 4. The CDR3 has 15 amino acids. In DNA form, the CDR3 reads TGTGCCAGTAGTCCATTAGCGGGGGCCAAAAACATTCAGTACTTC. Residues: CASSPLAGAKNIQYF. Drawing the rest from reference TRBV19 and TRBJ2-4, the complete variable domain is DGGITQSPKYLFRKEGQNVTLSCEQNLNHDAMYWYRQDPGQGLRLIYYSQIVNDFQKGDIAEGYSVSREKKESFPLTVTSAQKNPTAFYLCASSPLAGAKNIQYFGAGTRLSVL.

The chain uses TRBV15 and TRBJ1-5; D remains unclear. The V gene's germline CDR1 is LNHNV and CDR2 YYDKDF (reference sequence). Trimming took 0 bases from V and 2 from J, leaving 5 bases between them. This CDR3 has 14 residues. CDR3 residues: CATSRDVGNQPQHF. In DNA, the CDR3 is TGTGCCACCAGCAGAGATGTTGGCAATCAGCCCCAGCATTTT.

The V and J genes are TRBV29-1 and TRBJ2-5, with D perhaps matching TRBD2 (6 bases). Deletions cut 7 bases from V and 2 bases from J, with 20 bases between. The CDR3 runs to 15 residues. Per the germline V gene, CDR1 is SQVTM and CDR2 is ANQGSEA. The CDR3 sequence: CSAGEAPMKQETQYF. In DNA form, the CDR3 reads TGCAGCGCGGGGGAGGCGCCCATGAAACAAGAGACCCAGTACTTC.

V and J are TRBV2 and TRBJ2-4, with 13 bases that match TRBD2. Germline V gene sequence: CDR1 SNHLY, CDR2 FYNNEI. The CDR3 has 15 residues. V dropped 6 bases and J dropped 6; count of bases not matched to a gene: 5. CDR3 DNA sequence: TGTGCCAGCAGCGGGACTAGCGGGGATTCAAACATTCAGTACTTC. Translated, it gives CASSGTSGDSNIQYF.

The genes are TRBV11-3 and TRBJ2-4; the D gene is possibly TRBD2 (7 bases). Between the trimmed V and J ends, which lost 6 bases and 9 bases, there was a span of 24 bases. The length of the CDR3 is 16 residues. Germline CDR1 and CDR2: SGHNT and YENEEA. CDR3 in amino acids: CASSPGPSGGGGIQYF. CDR3 coding DNA: TGTGCCAGCAGTCCAGGCCCTAGCGGAGGAGGGGGCATTCAGTACTTC.

This rearrangement joins TRBV11-1 to TRBJ1-2; no reliable D call. Germline assignment: CDR1 SGHAT and CDR2 FQDESV (reference sequence). Trimming removed 0 bases from V and 6 bases from J, with 14 bases in between. The CDR3 sequence is 15 residues long. The CDR3 bases are TGTGCCAGCAGCTTAGCGGGCTTCGGCTCAGATGGCTACACCTTC. It is translated as CASSLAGFGSDGYTF.

V usage is TRBV4-2 and J usage is TRBJ2-5, with D hard to call. The germline gives CDR1 LGHNA, CDR2 YNFKEQ. Trimming pared 0 bases from V and 5 bases from J, leaving 10 bases between. This CDR3 is 14 amino acids long. The CDR3 DNA is TGTGCCAGCAGCCAAGAGATGTTACAGGAGACCCAGTACTTC. Its translation: CASSQEMLQETQYF.